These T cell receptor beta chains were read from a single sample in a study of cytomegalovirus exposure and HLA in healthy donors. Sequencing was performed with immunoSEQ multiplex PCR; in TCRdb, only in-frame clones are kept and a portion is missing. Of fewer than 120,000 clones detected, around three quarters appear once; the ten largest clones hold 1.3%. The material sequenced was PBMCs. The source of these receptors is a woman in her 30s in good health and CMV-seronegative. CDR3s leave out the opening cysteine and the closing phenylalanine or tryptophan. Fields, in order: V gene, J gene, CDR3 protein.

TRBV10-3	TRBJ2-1	AISESGGRSYNEQF
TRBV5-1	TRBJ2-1	ASTPTGGGNNEQF
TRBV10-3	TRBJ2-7	AISESQGLSYEQY
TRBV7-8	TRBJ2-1	ASSLTSEYNEQF
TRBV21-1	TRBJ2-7	ASSPNSLAGYEQY
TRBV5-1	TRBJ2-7	ASSLSWDRAYEQY
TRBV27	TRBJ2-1	ASRAGQSYNEQF
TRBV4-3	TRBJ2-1	ASSQDDLSSSSYNEQF
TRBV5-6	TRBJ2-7	ASRSRGFAYEQY
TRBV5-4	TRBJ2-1	ASSLEQRRYNEQF
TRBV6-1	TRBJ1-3	ASSQKSGQGGY
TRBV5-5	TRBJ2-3	ASSFRTSGETDTQY
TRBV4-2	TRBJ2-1	ASSRRHNEQF
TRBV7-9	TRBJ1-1	ASSYGDTEAF
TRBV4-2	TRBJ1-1	ASSHRRGGTTRPDTEAF
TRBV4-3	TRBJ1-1	ASSQLSGRRDTEAF
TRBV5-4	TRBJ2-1	ASSNPPQGSYNEQF
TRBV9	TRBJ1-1	ASTRTGWLTEAF
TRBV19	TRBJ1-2	ASSLVRGNYGYT
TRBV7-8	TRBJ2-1	ASSLARGLAGGPYNEQF
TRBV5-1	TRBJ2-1	ASSLVGDYYNEQF
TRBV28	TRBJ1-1	ASSSLLRLMNTEAF
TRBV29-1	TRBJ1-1	SVVRGSGTEAF
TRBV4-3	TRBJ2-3	ASSQLALAGPDTQY
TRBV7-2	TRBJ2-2	ASSTANTGELF
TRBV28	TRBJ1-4	ASKFYGRGTNEKLF
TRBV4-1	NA	ASSQMGHYEQY
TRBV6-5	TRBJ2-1	ASRSGTSSYNEQF
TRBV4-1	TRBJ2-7	ASSQVVSVPYEQY
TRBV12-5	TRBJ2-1	ASGLVRHGLAGGPPSYNEQF
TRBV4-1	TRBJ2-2	ASSQTVFSGGATGELF
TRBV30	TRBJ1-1	AWIRLVTGDTEAF
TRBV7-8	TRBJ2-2	ASSLSLANHGELF
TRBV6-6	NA	ATGLAGYEQY
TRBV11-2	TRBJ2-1	ASSLQGSYNEQF
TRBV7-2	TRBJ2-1	ASSLAGTSGGDNEQF
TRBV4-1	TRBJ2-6	ASSQDRARTGISGANVLT
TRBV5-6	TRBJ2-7	ASSEQMDRSSYEQY
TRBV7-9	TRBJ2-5	ASSPFSGQGAMETQY
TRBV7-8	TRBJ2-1	ASSLLLAGAPQF
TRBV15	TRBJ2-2	ATSTGSGATGELF